Presented here are 5 T cell receptor beta chains from one specimen sequenced in a study of blood T cell repertoires in COVID-19. Produced via immunoSEQ multiplex PCR; TCRdb's table is partial and in-frame only. Of 70,000 to 90,000 clones detected, around 89% appear once; the ten largest clones hold 0.9% to 1.5%. Material for sequencing was PBMCs or T cells enriched from blood (not recorded which). Receptor source: a woman aged 45-65 years with acute COVID-19.

V gene TRBV5-1 combines with J gene TRBJ2-3; D may be TRBD1 (6 bases). Trimming pared 0 bases from V and 1 base from J, leaving 9 bases between. The CDR3 totals 15 residues. Germline CDR1 SGHRS, CDR2 YFSETQ. CDR3 sequence (DNA): TGCGCCAGCAGCTTGGGGACAGAGGGCACAGATACGCAGTATTTT. Translation gives CASSLGTEGTDTQYF. Full variable domain (outside the CDR3, taken from reference TRBV5-1 and TRBJ2-3): KAGVTQTPRYLIKTRGQQVTLSCSPISGHRSVSWYQQTPGQGLQFLFEYFSETQRNKGNFPGRFSGRQFSNSRSEMNVSTLELGDSALYLCASSLGTEGTDTQYFGPGTRLTVL.

V and J are TRBV28 and TRBJ2-7; 10 nucleotides align to TRBD2. Germline CDR1 MDHEN, CDR2 SYDVKM. The CDR3 is 15 amino acids. After removal of 0 bases from V and 3 bases from J, the junction contained 2 bases not matched to a gene. The DNA for the CDR3 is TGTGCCAGCAGTTTATGGGCTAGCGGGAGCTACGAGCAGTACTTC. It codes for CASSLWASGSYEQYF.

The rearrangement uses TRBV29-1 and TRBJ2-7; 10 positions agree with TRBD2. With V trimmed by 5 bases and J by 5 bases, 6 bases remained unmatched. Germline CDR1 reads SQVTM; CDR2 reads ANQGSEA. There are 13 residues in the CDR3. The CDR3 region has the DNA TGCAGCGTTCGCGCTAGCGGGAGAGACGAGCAGTACTTC. This gives the protein CSVRASGRDEQYF.

CDR3 nucleotide sequence: TGTGCCAGCAGTCCCTTCCTCCAGGTGATGCACACTGAAGCTTTCTTT. Its translation: CASSPFLQVMHTEAFF. The chain recombines TRBV27 with TRBJ1-1; the D is unclear. The germline gives CDR1 MNHEY, CDR2 SMNVEV (reference sequence). This CDR3 is 16 amino acids long. Trimming pared 5 bases from V and 3 bases from J, leaving 19 bases between.

The gene calls are TRBV19 and TRBJ1-1; 7 positions agree with TRBD1. CDR1 is LNHDA, CDR2 SQIVND, per germline (reference sequence). This CDR3 has 15 residues. Trimming at V came to 2 bases and at J to 1 base, leaving 4 bases not matched to a gene. The CDR3 loop reads CASSIFGTANTEAFF. CDR3 coding DNA: TGTGCCAGTAGTATATTCGGGACAGCGAACACTGAAGCTTTCTTT.